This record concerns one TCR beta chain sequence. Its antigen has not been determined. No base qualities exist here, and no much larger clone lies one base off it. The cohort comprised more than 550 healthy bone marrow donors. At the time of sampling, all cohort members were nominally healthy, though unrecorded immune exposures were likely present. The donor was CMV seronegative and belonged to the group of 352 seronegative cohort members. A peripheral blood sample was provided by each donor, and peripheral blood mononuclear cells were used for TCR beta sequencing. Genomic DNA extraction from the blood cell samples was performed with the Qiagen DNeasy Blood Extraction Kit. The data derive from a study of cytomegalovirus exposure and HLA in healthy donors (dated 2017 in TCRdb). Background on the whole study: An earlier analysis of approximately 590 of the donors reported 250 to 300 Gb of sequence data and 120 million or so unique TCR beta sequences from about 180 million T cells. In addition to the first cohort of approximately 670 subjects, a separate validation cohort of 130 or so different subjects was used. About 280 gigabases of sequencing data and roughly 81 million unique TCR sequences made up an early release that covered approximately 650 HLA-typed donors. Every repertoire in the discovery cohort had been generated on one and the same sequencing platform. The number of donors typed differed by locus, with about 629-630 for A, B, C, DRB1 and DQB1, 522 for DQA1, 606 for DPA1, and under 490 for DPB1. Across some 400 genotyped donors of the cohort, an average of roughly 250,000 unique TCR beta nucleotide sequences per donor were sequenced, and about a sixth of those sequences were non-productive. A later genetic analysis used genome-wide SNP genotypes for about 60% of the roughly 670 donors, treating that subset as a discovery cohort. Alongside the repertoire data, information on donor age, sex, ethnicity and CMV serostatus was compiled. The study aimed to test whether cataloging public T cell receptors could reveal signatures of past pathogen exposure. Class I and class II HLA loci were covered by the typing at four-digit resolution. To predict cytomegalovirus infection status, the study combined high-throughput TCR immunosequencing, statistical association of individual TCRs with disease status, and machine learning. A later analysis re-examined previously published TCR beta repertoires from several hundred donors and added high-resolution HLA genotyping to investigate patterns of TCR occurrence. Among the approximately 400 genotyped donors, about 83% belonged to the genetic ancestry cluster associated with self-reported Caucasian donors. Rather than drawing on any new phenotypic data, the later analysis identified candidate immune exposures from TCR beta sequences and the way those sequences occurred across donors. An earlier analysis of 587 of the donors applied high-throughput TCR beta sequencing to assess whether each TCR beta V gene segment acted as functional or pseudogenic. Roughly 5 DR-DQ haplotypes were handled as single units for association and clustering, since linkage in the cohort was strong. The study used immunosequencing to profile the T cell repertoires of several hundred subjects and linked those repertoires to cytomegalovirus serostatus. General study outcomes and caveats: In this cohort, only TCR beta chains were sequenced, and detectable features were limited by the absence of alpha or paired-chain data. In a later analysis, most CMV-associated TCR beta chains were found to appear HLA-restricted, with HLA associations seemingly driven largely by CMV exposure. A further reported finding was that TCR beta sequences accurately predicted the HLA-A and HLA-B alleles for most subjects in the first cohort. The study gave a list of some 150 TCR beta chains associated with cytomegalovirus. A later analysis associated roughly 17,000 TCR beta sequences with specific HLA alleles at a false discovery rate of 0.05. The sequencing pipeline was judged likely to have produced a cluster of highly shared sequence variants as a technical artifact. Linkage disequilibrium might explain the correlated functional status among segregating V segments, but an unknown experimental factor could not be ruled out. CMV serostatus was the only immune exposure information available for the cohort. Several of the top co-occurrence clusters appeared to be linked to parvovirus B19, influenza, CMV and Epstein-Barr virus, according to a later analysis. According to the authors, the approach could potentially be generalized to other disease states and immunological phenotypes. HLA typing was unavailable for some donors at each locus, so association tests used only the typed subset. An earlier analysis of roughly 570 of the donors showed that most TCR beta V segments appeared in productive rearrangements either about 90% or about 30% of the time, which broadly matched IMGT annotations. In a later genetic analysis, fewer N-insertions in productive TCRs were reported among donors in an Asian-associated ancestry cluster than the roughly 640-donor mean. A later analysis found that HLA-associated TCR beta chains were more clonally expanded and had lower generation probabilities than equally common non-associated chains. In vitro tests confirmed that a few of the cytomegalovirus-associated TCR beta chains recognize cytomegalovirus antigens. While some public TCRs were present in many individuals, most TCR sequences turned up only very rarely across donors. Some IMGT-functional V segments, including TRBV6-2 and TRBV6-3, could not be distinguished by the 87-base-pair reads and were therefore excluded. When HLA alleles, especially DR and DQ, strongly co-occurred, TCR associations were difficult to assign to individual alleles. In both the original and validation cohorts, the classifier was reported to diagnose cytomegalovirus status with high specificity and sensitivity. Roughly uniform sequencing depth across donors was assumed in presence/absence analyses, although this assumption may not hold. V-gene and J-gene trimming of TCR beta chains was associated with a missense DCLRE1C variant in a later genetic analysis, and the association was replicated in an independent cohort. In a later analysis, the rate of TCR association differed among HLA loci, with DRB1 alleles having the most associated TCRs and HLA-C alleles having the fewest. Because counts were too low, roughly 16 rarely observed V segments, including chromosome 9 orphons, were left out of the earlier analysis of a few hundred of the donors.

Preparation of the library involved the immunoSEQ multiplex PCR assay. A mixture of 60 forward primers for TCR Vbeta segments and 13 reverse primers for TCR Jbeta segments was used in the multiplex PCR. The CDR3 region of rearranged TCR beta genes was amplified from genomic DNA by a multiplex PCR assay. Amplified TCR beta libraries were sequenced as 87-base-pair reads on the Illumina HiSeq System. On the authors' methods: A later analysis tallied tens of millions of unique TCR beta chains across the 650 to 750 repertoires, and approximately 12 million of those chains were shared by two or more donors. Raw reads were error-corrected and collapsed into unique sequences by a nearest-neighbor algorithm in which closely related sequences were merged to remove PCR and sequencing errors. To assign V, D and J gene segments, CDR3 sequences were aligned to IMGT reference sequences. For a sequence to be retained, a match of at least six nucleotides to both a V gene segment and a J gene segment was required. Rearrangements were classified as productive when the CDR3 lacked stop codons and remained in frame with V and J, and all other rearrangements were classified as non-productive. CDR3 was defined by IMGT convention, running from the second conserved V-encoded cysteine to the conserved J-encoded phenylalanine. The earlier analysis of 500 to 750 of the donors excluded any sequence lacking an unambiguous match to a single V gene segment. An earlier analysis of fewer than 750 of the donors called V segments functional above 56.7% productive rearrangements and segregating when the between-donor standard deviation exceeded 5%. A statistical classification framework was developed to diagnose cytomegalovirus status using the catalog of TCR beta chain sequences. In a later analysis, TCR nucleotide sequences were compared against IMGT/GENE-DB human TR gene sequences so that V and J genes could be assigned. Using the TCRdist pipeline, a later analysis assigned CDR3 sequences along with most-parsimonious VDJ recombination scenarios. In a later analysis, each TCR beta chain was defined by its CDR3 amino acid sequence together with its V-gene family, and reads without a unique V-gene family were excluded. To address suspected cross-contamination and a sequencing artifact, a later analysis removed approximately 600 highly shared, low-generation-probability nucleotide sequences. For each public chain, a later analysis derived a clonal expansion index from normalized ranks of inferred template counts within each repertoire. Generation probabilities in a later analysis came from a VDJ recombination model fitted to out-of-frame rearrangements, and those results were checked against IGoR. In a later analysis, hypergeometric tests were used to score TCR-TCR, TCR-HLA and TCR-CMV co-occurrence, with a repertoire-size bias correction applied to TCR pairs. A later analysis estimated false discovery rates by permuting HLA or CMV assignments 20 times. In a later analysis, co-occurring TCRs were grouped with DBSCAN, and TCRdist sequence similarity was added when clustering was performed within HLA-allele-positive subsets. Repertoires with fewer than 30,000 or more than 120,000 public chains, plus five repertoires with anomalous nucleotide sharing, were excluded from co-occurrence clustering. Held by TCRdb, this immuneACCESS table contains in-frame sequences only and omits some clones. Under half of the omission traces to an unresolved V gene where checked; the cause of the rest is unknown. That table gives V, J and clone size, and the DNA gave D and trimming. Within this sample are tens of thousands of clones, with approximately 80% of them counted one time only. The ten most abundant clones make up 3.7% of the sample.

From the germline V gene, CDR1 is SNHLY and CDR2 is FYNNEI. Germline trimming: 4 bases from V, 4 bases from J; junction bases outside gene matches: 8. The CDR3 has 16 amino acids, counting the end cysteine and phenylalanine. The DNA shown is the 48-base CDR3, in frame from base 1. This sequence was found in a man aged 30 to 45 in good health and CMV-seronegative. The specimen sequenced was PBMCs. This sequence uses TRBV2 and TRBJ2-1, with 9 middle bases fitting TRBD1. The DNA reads TGTGCCAGCAGTGGGGGACAGGGCCTCTCGTACAATGAGCAGTTCTTC. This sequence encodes CASSGGQGLSYNEQFF.